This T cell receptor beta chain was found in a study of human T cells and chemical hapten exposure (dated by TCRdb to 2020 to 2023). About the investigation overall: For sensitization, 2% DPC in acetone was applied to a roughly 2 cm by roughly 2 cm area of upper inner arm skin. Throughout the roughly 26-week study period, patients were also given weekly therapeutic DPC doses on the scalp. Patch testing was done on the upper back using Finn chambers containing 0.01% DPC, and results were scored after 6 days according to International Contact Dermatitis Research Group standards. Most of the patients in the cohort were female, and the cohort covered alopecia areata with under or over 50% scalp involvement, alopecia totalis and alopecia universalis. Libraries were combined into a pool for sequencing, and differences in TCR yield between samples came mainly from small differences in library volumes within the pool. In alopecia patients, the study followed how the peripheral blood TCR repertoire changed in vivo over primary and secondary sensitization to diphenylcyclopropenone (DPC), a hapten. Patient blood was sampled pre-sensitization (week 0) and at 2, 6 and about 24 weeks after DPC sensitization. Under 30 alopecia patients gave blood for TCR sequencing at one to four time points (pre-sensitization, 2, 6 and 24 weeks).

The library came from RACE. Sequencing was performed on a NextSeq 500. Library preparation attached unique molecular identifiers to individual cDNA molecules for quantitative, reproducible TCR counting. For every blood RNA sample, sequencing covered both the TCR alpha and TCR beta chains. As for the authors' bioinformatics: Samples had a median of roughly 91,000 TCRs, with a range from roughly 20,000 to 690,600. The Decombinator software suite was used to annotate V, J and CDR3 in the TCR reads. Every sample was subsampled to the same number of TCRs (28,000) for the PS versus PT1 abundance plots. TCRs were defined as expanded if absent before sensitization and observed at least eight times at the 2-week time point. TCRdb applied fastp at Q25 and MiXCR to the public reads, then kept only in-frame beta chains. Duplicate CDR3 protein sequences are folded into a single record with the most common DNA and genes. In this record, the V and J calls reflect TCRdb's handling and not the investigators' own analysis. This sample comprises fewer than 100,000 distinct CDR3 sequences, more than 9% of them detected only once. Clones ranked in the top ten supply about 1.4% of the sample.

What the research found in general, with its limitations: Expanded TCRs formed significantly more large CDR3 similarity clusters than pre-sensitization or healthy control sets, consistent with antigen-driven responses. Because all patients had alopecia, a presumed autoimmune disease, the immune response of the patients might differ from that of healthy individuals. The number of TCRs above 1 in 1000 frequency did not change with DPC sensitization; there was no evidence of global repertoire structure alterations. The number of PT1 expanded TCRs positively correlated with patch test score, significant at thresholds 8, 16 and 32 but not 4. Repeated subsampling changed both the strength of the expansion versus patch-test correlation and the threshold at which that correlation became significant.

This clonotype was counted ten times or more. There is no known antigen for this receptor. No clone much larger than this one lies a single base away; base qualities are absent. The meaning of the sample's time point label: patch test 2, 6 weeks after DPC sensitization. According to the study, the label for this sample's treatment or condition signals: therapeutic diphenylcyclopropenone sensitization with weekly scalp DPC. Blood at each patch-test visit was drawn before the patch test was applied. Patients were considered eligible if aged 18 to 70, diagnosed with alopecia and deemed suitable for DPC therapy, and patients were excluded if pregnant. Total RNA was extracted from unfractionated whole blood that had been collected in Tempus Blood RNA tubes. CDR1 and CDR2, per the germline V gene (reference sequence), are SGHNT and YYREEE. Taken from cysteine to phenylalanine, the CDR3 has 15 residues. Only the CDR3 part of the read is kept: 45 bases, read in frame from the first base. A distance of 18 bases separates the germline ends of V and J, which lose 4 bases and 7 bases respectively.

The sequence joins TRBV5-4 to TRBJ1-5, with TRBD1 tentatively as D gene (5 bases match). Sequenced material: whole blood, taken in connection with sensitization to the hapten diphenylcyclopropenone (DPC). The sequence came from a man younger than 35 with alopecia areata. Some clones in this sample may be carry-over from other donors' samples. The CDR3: CASSPHPTDVQPQHF. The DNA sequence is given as TGTGCCAGCAGCCCCCATCCGACAGACGTACAGCCCCAGCATTTT. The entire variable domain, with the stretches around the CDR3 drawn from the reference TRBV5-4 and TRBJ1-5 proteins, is ETGVTQSPTHLIKTRGQQVTLRCSSQSGHNTVSWYQQALGQGPQFIFQYYREEENGRGNFPPRFSGLQFPNYSSELNVNALELDDSALYLCASSPHPTDVQPQHFGDGTRLSIL.